The TCR beta chain under discussion was sequenced for a study of T cell changes during pregnancy in multiple sclerosis. Only one count was recorded for this clone. CDR3 length: 15 residues. The germline CDR1 and CDR2 sequences are SGHRS and YFSETQ. V was pared by 4 bases and J by 9 bases, with 14 bases of the junction left unmatched. The assay was immunoSEQ multiplex PCR, and TCRdb's table has in-frame clones only and misses some. The repertoire holds 28,000 or so clones, with 89% as singletons. The sample in question was CD4+ T cells from peripheral blood mononuclear cells, obtained in the second trimester of pregnancy. This sequence originates from a female donor with multiple sclerosis, enrolled in a pregnancy study. The chain combines TRBV5-1 with TRBJ1-2; TRBD1 aligns across 8 bases. DNA for the CDR3: TGCGCCAGCAGCGGCGGGACAGGTCCCGTCGAGAGCTACACCTTC. Translated, it gives CASSGGTGPVESYTF.